The clone carrying this T cell receptor beta chain was recorded once. Its antigen is unknown. In the same sample, other DNA sequences code for this CDR3. This sample stems from a study of cytomegalovirus exposure and HLA in healthy donors. The CDR3 is 13 amino acids. The V gene lost 0 bases and the J gene lost 5 bases, with 5 bases spanning the gap. The germline CDR1 and CDR2 sequences are MNHEY and SMNVEV (reference sequence). Study observations and caveats: In vitro work confirmed that a few CMV-associated chains recognize CMV antigens. The authors judged a highly shared variant cluster likely a sequencing artifact. As a later analysis showed, a missense DCLRE1C variant was linked to trimming of TCR beta V- and J-genes. Cytomegalovirus-associated TCR beta chains were listed, numbering 150 to 200.

Primers included in the PCR were 60 Vbeta and 13 Jbeta primers. Profiling relied on immunoSEQ multiplex PCR, and the TCRdb table lists in-frame clones only, not all of them. Here the sample spans 200,000 to 250,000 clones, approximately 80% being singletons. The sequenced sample was PBMCs. This clonotype was sampled from a woman aged 35 to 49 in good health and CMV-seronegative. The rearrangement joins TRBV27 to TRBJ2-1, with D perhaps TRBD1 (5 bases). CDR3 protein: CASSLSRDNEQFF. The CDR3 DNA reads TGTGCCAGCAGTTTATCCAGGGACAATGAGCAGTTCTTC.